The rows below give T cell receptor beta chains drawn from one sample of a study of cytomegalovirus exposure and HLA in healthy donors. Profiled with immunoSEQ multiplex PCR; TCRdb holds only in-frame clones, not every one. The sample lists approximately 100,000 clones, 70% to 85% seen once, with 0.9% to 1.5% in the top ten. Sequencing was performed on PBMCs. These receptors came from a woman younger than 30 in good health and CMV-seronegative. CDR3s include the opening cysteine and the closing phenylalanine or tryptophan. D genes are given only for firm matches. Where a row states a size, it is once, few, many or the class of an expanded clone; other rows omit it.

J gene,D gene,clone size,V gene,CDR3 length,CDR3 protein,CDR3 DNA
TRBJ1-3,TRBD1,few,TRBV4-3,17,CASSQTPGTGSGNTIYF,TGCGCCAGCAGCCAAACTCCCGGGACAGGGTCTGGAAACACCATATATTTT
TRBJ1-1,-,-,TRBV12-2,15,CASRLDPAENTEAFF,TGTGCAAGTCGCTTAGATCCGGCGGAGAACACTGAAGCTTTCTTT
TRBJ2-2,-,-,TRBV2,16,CASSEMGPTNTGELFF,TGTGCCAGCAGTGAAATGGGGCCTACGAACACCGGGGAGCTGTTTTTT
TRBJ1-4,-,-,TRBV19,15,CASSHRLSTNEKLFF,TGTGCCAGTAGTCACAGGTTATCAACTAATGAAAAACTGTTTTTT
TRBJ1-6,-,-,TRBV11-2,15,CASSLGAGGSSPLHF,TGTGCCAGCAGCTTAGGCGCAGGAGGGTCTTCACCCCTCCACTTT
TRBJ1-1,-,-,TRBV6-5,16,CASSYRTGARGGEAFF,TGTGCCAGCAGTTACCGGACCGGCGCTCGGGGTGGTGAAGCTTTCTTT
TRBJ1-6,-,-,TRBV30,14,CAWSVWTSNSPLHF,TGTGCCTGGAGTGTATGGACATCTAATTCACCCCTCCACTTT
TRBJ2-5,-,few,TRBV11-2,18,CASSLVATGLRGQETQYF,TGTGCCAGCAGCTTAGTCGCCACAGGGTTGAGGGGTCAAGAGACCCAGTACTTC
TRBJ2-6,TRBD1,-,TRBV2,16,CASSAQGASGANVLTF,TGTGCCAGCAGTGCACAGGGGGCTTCGGGGGCCAACGTCCTGACTTTC
TRBJ2-2,TRBD1,-,TRBV7-8,15,CASSSPGQISRELFF,TGTGCCAGCAGCTCCCCGGGACAGATCTCGAGGGAGCTGTTTTTT
TRBJ2-3,TRBD2,-,TRBV5-6,15,CASSFYSGSPDTQYF,TGTGCCAGCAGCTTCTATAGCGGGAGCCCAGATACGCAGTATTTT
TRBJ1-1,-,few,TRBV19,15,CASSIRASGHTEAFF,TGTGCCAGTAGTATTCGCGCCAGCGGGCACACTGAAGCTTTCTTT
TRBJ2-5,TRBD2,-,TRBV4-3,15,CASSQASGGRETQYF,TGCGCCAGCAGCCAAGCTAGCGGGGGGAGGGAGACCCAGTACTTC
TRBJ1-3,-,-,TRBV30,13,CAWSFGSGNTIYF,TGTGCCTGGAGCTTCGGCTCTGGAAACACCATATATTTT
TRBJ2-2,-,-,TRBV5-1,16,CASSNVDSSATGELFF,TGCGCCAGCAGCAACGTCGACAGTTCTGCCACCGGGGAGCTGTTTTTT
TRBJ2-3,TRBD2,-,TRBV9,16,CASSVVGGRGQDTQYF,TGTGCCAGCAGCGTAGTTGGCGGGAGGGGCCAAGATACGCAGTATTTT
TRBJ1-5,-,-,TRBV19,16,CASSKGENRAGLPQHF,TGTGCCAGTAGTAAGGGGGAGAACAGGGCAGGGTTACCCCAGCATTTT
TRBJ1-3,-,-,TRBV7-6,14,CASSSQGSGNTIYF,TGTGCCAGCAGCTCACAGGGTTCTGGAAACACCATATATTTT
TRBJ2-1,TRBD2,-,TRBV19,19,CASSTTGASTSGANNEQFF,TGTGCCAGTAGTACTACAGGGGCTTCTACTAGCGGGGCCAACAATGAGCAGTTCTTC
TRBJ2-7,-,-,TRBV10-3,13,CAISGSSDRQQYF,TGTGCCATCAGTGGTTCCTCAGACAGACAGCAGTACTTC
TRBJ2-3,TRBD1,-,TRBV19,13,CASRTGSTDTQYF,TGTGCCAGCAGGACAGGTAGCACAGATACGCAGTATTTT
TRBJ2-2,-,-,TRBV29-1,13,CSVVRGDTGELFF,TGCAGCGTTGTCAGGGGTGACACCGGGGAGCTGTTTTTT
TRBJ1-2,TRBD1,-,TRBV28,15,CASSSSGTGGSGYTF,TGTGCCAGCAGTTCCTCCGGGACAGGGGGCTCTGGCTACACCTTC
TRBJ2-1,TRBD2,-,TRBV5-1,16,CASSLVAGGSYNEQFF,TGCGCCAGCAGCCTGGTAGCGGGGGGTTCCTACAATGAGCAGTTCTTC
TRBJ1-2,-,-,TRBV7-9,16,CASSSTGRTVDYGYTF,TGTGCCAGCAGCTCCACCGGGAGGACAGTGGACTATGGCTACACCTTC
TRBJ2-1,TRBD1,once,TRBV5-4,15,CASSLVGQGAFEQFF,TGTGCCAGCAGCTTGGTGGGACAGGGGGCCTTCGAGCAGTTCTTC
TRBJ1-1,TRBD1,-,TRBV18,15,CASQPGQVTNTEAFF,TGTGCCAGTCAGCCCGGACAGGTGACGAACACTGAAGCTTTCTTT
TRBJ2-1,-,once,TRBV15,14,CATSPPFGNNEQFF,TGTGCCACCAGCCCCCCTTTTGGCAACAATGAGCAGTTCTTC